Below, one TCR beta chain is given with its context. The V gene's germline CDR1 is MDHEN and CDR2 SYDVKM. V lost 8 bases and J lost 1; bases outside the gene matches: 8. This CDR3 has 15 residues. The source of the sample is a study of blood T cell repertoires in COVID-19. About the research overall: Samples taken during acute and convalescent COVID-19 were collected in the United States, Italy and Spain. PBMCs, B-cell-depleted T cells, or T cells provided the cDNA or gDNA that made up the material.

In the original processing: Reference gene primers were amplified, and this amplification served to estimate nucleated cell counts. Generated by immunoSEQ multiplex PCR, the TCRdb table keeps only in-frame clones and is missing some. The V and J calls and clone size were taken over from that table, and D and trimming were inferred from the DNA. Here the sample spans about 250,000 clones, around 88% being singletons. The sequencing sample was made of peripheral blood. The chain employs TRBV28 and TRBJ1-5; 7 positions agree with TRBD1. This receptor was identified in a man aged 40-49 years with active or convalescent COVID-19. CDR3 region: CASLPSRGSNQPQHF. The DNA for the CDR3 is TGTGCCAGCCTGCCCTCCAGGGGGAGCAATCAGCCCCAGCATTTT.